This is a list of T cell receptor beta chains from one sample in a study of Ad26.COV2.S vaccination and SARS-CoV-2 variants. Using immunoSEQ multiplex PCR, the repertoire was profiled, and TCRdb retains in-frame clones only, with some absent. The repertoire holds some 340,000 clones, with just under 85% as singletons. The input for sequencing was peripheral blood, taken in a trial of Ad26.COV2.S vaccine versus placebo. Every receptor here comes from a person aged 18-65 years who received the Ad26.COV2.S COVID-19 vaccine or a placebo. Each CDR3 is given with its conserved first and last residue. The D gene is left open where the match is weak. Clone size is not always given. Where it is, it says once, few, many or a class for expanded clones.

>13|TRBJ2-7|-|-|TRBV30
CAWTAPHTGGAYF
TGTGCCTGGACCGCACCTCATACGGGTGGGGCGTACTTC
>13|TRBJ1-4|-|-|TRBV28
CASSLVSREKLFF
TGTGCCAGCAGTTTAGTTTCCAGGGAAAAACTGTTTTTT
>11|TRBJ2-5|-|-|TRBV19
CASASGETQYF
TGTGCCAGTGCTAGTGGGGAGACCCAGTACTTC
>15|TRBJ2-1|-|TRBD2|TRBV6-5
CASSYGLAGAREQFF
TGTGCCAGCAGTTACGGTCTAGCGGGGGCCCGGGAGCAGTTCTTC
>14|TRBJ2-7|few|TRBD1|TRBV5-1
CASSHQGDRYEQYF
TGCGCCAGCAGTCATCAGGGGGATCGCTACGAGCAGTACTTC
>16|TRBJ2-4|-|-|TRBV6-6
CASTQGAGLAKNIQYF
TGTGCCAGCACCCAAGGTGCAGGATTGGCCAAAAACATTCAGTACTTC
>15|TRBJ1-2|-|-|TRBV29-1
CSVRPQGDGAYGYTF
TGCAGCGTTCGTCCCCAAGGGGACGGTGCGTACGGCTACACCTTC
>14|TRBJ2-7|-|-|TRBV27
CASSLSPRGAGSYF
TGTGCCAGCAGTTTATCGCCTCGAGGGGCAGGGTCATACTTC
>16|TRBJ2-7|-|-|TRBV4-1
CASSQAPDSLSYEQYF
TGCGCCAGCAGCCAAGCCCCGGACAGCCTCTCCTACGAGCAGTACTTC
>14|TRBJ2-7|-|-|TRBV5-1
CASSLGGQLAEQYF
TGCGCCAGCAGCTTGGGGGGGCAGCTCGCGGAGCAGTACTTC
>16|TRBJ2-1|few|-|TRBV5-1
CASSPEGLLSYNEQFF
TGCGCCAGCAGCCCAGAGGGACTTCTATCCTACAATGAGCAGTTCTTC
>15|TRBJ2-7|-|-|TRBV2
CASRPAGLRPYEQYF
TGTGCCAGCAGACCAGCAGGGCTGCGGCCCTACGAGCAGTACTTC
>18|TRBJ1-6|-|-|TRBV7-9
CASSLGGRSLSYNSPLHF
TGTGCCAGCAGCCTTGGGGGCAGATCACTCTCCTATAATTCACCCCTCCACTTT
>15|TRBJ2-1|-|-|TRBV7-2
CASSSRGGAYNEQFF
TGTGCCAGCAGCTCTAGGGGGGGGGCCTACAATGAGCAGTTCTTC
>13|TRBJ2-4|-|-|TRBV10-3
CASKGAEGNIQYF
TGTGCCAGCAAGGGAGCGGAGGGGAACATTCAGTACTTC
>14|TRBJ1-2|once|-|TRBV5-4
CASSPTAGHYGYTF
TGTGCCAGCAGCCCCACCGCAGGGCACTATGGCTACACCTTC
>13|TRBJ2-1|-|-|TRBV5-1
CASSLGGAHEQFF
TGCGCCAGCAGCTTGGGAGGGGCGCATGAGCAGTTCTTC
>13|TRBJ2-1|-|-|TRBV5-1
CASSLFRVNEQFF
TGCGCCAGCAGCTTGTTCAGGGTCAATGAGCAGTTCTTC
>16|TRBJ1-3|-|-|TRBV6-1
CASSDRDATHGNTIYF
TGTGCCAGCAGTGACCGGGACGCTACTCATGGAAACACCATATATTTT
>15|TRBJ1-2|-|-|TRBV5-1
CASSLGGRADYGYTF
TGCGCCAGCAGCTTGGGCGGCAGGGCGGACTATGGCTACACCTTC
>15|TRBJ1-5|-|-|TRBV9
CASSSFGGHNQPQHF
TGTGCCAGCAGCTCCTTCGGGGGGCACAATCAGCCCCAGCATTTT
>13|TRBJ1-1|-|TRBD1|TRBV19
CASSTRGRPEAFF
TGTGCCAGTAGTACCAGGGGGCGACCTGAAGCTTTCTTT
>16|TRBJ1-1|-|-|TRBV4-1
CASSQDALGVNTEAFF
TGCGCCAGCAGCCAAGATGCCCTCGGGGTGAACACTGAAGCTTTCTTT
>13|TRBJ2-5|-|-|TRBV2
CASSVRHQETQYF
TGTGCCAGCAGTGTTAGGCACCAAGAGACCCAGTACTTC
>18|TRBJ2-3|-|TRBD2|TRBV5-4
CASSPRTSGGASTDTQYF
TGTGCCAGCAGCCCTAGAACTAGCGGGGGGGCTAGCACAGATACGCAGTATTTT
>11|TRBJ2-7|-|-|TRBV12-3/TRBV12-4
CASSGDYEQYF
TGTGCCAGCAGTGGTGACTACGAGCAGTACTTC
>15|TRBJ2-3|-|-|TRBV7-3
CASSLRTGPGDTQYF
TGTGCCAGCAGCTTACGGACGGGGCCGGGAGATACGCAGTATTTT
>15|TRBJ1-2|-|-|TRBV4-1
CASSQDRGRAYGYTF
TGCGCCAGCAGCCAAGATCGGGGCAGGGCCTATGGCTACACCTTC
>14|TRBJ2-7|-|-|TRBV5-4
CASSTQGRNYEQYF
TGTGCCAGCAGCACCCAGGGGCGAAACTACGAGCAGTACTTC
>15|TRBJ2-7|-|-|TRBV28
CASSPLWTDSYEQYF
TGTGCCAGCAGTCCCCTCTGGACAGATTCCTACGAGCAGTACTTC
>13|TRBJ2-7|few|TRBD1|TRBV12-5
CASGLEQGYEQYF
TGTGCTAGTGGTTTGGAACAGGGGTACGAGCAGTACTTC
>12|TRBJ1-2|-|-|TRBV12-3/TRBV12-4
CASSGEVGGYTF
TGTGCCAGCAGTGGGGAGGTAGGAGGCTACACCTTC
>13|TRBJ2-5|-|TRBD2|TRBV19
CASSSSGQETQYF
TGTGCCAGTAGTAGTAGCGGGCAAGAGACCCAGTACTTC
>12|TRBJ1-2|-|-|TRBV19
CASTAEGNGYTF
TGTGCCAGTACCGCAGAGGGCAATGGCTACACCTTC
>15|TRBJ2-7|-|-|TRBV5-4
CASSHEPGRSYEQYF
TGTGCCAGCAGCCATGAACCGGGACGGAGTTACGAGCAGTACTTC
>15|TRBJ1-1|-|TRBD1|TRBV18
CASSPGQGIITEAFF
TGTGCCAGCTCACCAGGACAGGGTATTATCACTGAAGCTTTCTTT
>18|TRBJ1-3|once|TRBD1|TRBV28
CASSLFGTVKLSGNTIYF
TGTGCCAGCAGTTTATTTGGGACAGTGAAGCTCTCTGGAAACACCATATATTTT
>14|TRBJ1-1|-|TRBD1|TRBV7-8
CASSFRDRALTAFF
TGTGCCAGCAGCTTCCGGGACAGGGCATTGACAGCTTTCTTT
>17|TRBJ2-5|-|TRBD1|TRBV2
CASSATRDVDRGETQYF
TGTGCCAGCAGCGCTACGAGAGACGTGGACAGGGGAGAGACCCAGTACTTC
>14|TRBJ2-1|-|-|TRBV19
CASSILLVGDEQFF
TGTGCCAGTAGTATTCTCCTAGTAGGCGATGAGCAGTTCTTC
>13|TRBJ1-1|-|-|TRBV20-1
CSASNRDNTEAFF
TGCAGTGCTAGTAACAGGGATAACACTGAAGCTTTCTTT
>12|TRBJ1-2|-|-|TRBV30
CAWSDGGYGYTF
TGTGCCTGGTCGGATGGGGGCTATGGCTACACCTTC
>16|TRBJ2-6|-|TRBD1|TRBV29-1
CSVASQGAPGANVLTF
TGCAGCGTTGCATCCCAGGGGGCGCCGGGGGCCAACGTCCTGACTTTC
>13|TRBJ2-1|-|-|TRBV6-5
CASSYGGANEQFF
TGTGCCAGCAGTTACGGCGGGGCCAATGAGCAGTTCTTC
>15|TRBJ2-7|-|-|TRBV27
CASSSQAGPNYEQYF
TGTGCCAGCAGTTCCCAGGCGGGACCGAACTACGAGCAGTACTTC
>16|TRBJ1-4|-|-|TRBV5-1
CASSLDAGTTNEKLFF
TGCGCCAGCAGCTTGGACGCGGGGACAACTAATGAAAAACTGTTTTTT
>16|TRBJ1-5|-|TRBD1|TRBV15
CATSGGTGVGHQPQHF
TGTGCCACCAGCGGGGGGACAGGGGTAGGGCATCAGCCCCAGCATTTT
>13|TRBJ2-3|-|-|TRBV3-1/TRBV3-2
CASSLGLTDTQYF
TGTGCCAGCAGCCTAGGGCTCACAGATACGCAGTATTTT
>15|TRBJ1-1|-|-|TRBV7-7
CASSFAGQTNTEAFF
TGTGCCAGCAGCTTCGCAGGTCAAACGAACACTGAAGCTTTCTTT
>15|TRBJ2-7|-|TRBD1|TRBV14
CASSQGTGPSYEQYF
TGTGCCAGCAGCCAAGGGACAGGTCCTTCCTACGAGCAGTACTTC
>14|TRBJ1-2|-|TRBD1|TRBV28
CASRIQGAYYGYTF
TGTGCCAGCAGGATCCAGGGGGCCTACTATGGCTACACCTTC
>12|TRBJ1-1|-|-|TRBV29-1
CSVRLRVTEAFF
TGCAGCGTTCGACTTAGGGTGACTGAAGCTTTCTTT
>15|TRBJ1-2|-|TRBD1|TRBV19
CASSIRTGARYGYTF
TGTGCCAGTAGTATTAGGACAGGGGCCCGCTATGGCTACACCTTC
>14|TRBJ1-5|-|TRBD1|TRBV6-5
CASKEQGGYQPQHF
TGTGCCAGCAAGGAACAGGGGGGTTATCAGCCCCAGCATTTT
>16|TRBJ2-3|once|TRBD2|TRBV18
CASSPRTAGGTDTQYF
TGTGCCAGCTCACCCCGGACCGCGGGGGGCACAGATACGCAGTATTTT
>14|TRBJ2-2|few|-|TRBV7-8
CASSGGLLTGELFF
TGTGCCAGCAGCGGGGGACTCCTCACCGGGGAGCTGTTTTTT
>14|TRBJ2-7|-|TRBD1|TRBV28
CASSATGFVYEQYF
TGTGCCAGCAGTGCGACAGGGTTTGTCTACGAGCAGTACTTC
>15|TRBJ2-1|-|-|TRBV14
CASSLLGEAFSEQFF
TGTGCCAGCAGCCTTCTCGGTGAGGCTTTTAGTGAGCAGTTCTTC